The 14 T cell receptor beta chains listed next were all sequenced from one sample in a study of human T cells and chemical hapten exposure. TCRdb reprocessed the RACE reads with MiXCR, giving one entry per CDR3 protein. The data show roughly 60,000 distinct CDR3 sequences, 5.5% to 7.5% seen once. Specified time point: pre-sensitization, week 0. Treatment: therapeutic diphenylcyclopropenone sensitization with weekly scalp DPC. Sequences were derived from whole blood, sampled in connection with sensitization to the hapten diphenylcyclopropenone (DPC). The source of these receptors is a woman under 40 with alopecia areata. Some clones in this sample may be carry-over from other donors' samples.

The table lists this clonotype with many counts. The rearrangement joins TRBV6-6 to TRBJ2-6, with 7 bases matching TRBD1. The CDR3 runs 16 residues. Germline V gene sequence: CDR1 MNHNY, CDR2 SVGAGI (reference sequence). The ends lost 2 bases at V and 2 bases at J; junction bases unmatched: 3. The CDR3 sequence: CASSYVGTAGANVLTF. DNA of the CDR3: TGTGCCAGCAGTTACGTGGGGACAGCTGGGGCCAACGTCCTGACTTTC.

This clonotype was counted ten times or more. The rearrangement links TRBV18 to TRBJ2-3; D is undetermined. The CDR3 is 13 residues long. V was shortened by 3 bases and J by 5 bases, with 9 bases between the two germline ends. The germline V gene encodes CDR1 KGHSH and CDR2 LQKENI. This chain's CDR3 is CASSPPAVDTQYF. CDR3 bases: TGTGCCAGCTCACCTCCCGCGGTAGATACGCAGTATTTT.

The sample holds many counts of this clonotype. This chain links TRBV5-1 with TRBJ2-5, with unresolved D. The V and J ends lost 5 bases and 7 bases respectively, with 9 bases between them. Germline assignment: CDR1 SGHRS and CDR2 YFSETQ. The CDR3 consists of 11 residues. This CDR3 reads CASRGVVTQYF. CDR3 DNA: TGCGCCAGCAGAGGTGTTGTGACCCAGTACTTC.

This clonotype was seen repeatedly, ten times or more. V and J are TRBV6-5 and TRBJ1-2, with D unclear. Looked up from germline, CDR1 is MNHEY and CDR2 is SVGAGI. The CDR3 length is 14 residues. V gave up 6 bases and J gave up 4 bases, with 15 bases separating them. CDR3 nucleotides: TGTGCCAGCAGCAATCCCGCCGACGTCTATGGCTACACCTTC. This encodes CASSNPADVYGYTF.

The rearrangement links TRBV7-9 to TRBJ1-2, with unresolved D. The CDR3 runs to 14 residues. The V and J ends lost 0 bases and 1 base respectively, with 6 bases between them. From germline, CDR1 is SEHNR and CDR2 FQNEAQ (reference sequence). CDR3 DNA sequence: TGTGCCAGCAGCTTAGCGGGAGATAACTATGGCTACACCTTC. Residues: CASSLAGDNYGYTF.

In this sample, this clonotype turned up many times. This sequence joins TRBV19 and TRBJ2-7; TRBD1 matches at 10 bases. The germline V gene encodes CDR1 LNHDA and CDR2 SQIVND (reference sequence). The ends lost 9 bases at V and 7 bases at J; junction bases unmatched: 9. The CDR3 is 13 residues long. Here the CDR3 reads CASRDRGYPEQYF. The CDR3 DNA is TGTGCCAGCCGGGACAGGGGATATCCGGAGCAGTACTTC.

This clonotype appeared a few times. The V and J genes are TRBV11-1 and TRBJ1-4, with 8 bases matching TRBD1. Per the germline V gene, CDR1 is SGHAT and CDR2 is FQDESV (reference sequence). The CDR3 loop spans 13 amino acids. After removal of 3 bases from V and 12 bases from J, the junction contained 6 bases not matched to a gene. CDR3 in amino acids: CASSFSGQGQLFF. In DNA form, the CDR3 reads TGTGCCAGCAGCTTTAGCGGACAGGGTCAACTGTTTTTT.

This clonotype came up many times. The chain combines TRBV7-9 with TRBJ2-3, with D maybe TRBD1 (6 bases). The CDR3 extends over 15 amino acids. The germline V and J ends were trimmed by 5 bases and 0 bases, with 12 bases remaining between them. CDR1 and CDR2 (germline): SEHNR, FQNEAQ (reference sequence). CDR3 in DNA: TGTGCCAGCAGCATTACAGGGTATAGCACAGATACGCAGTATTTT. Translating it yields CASSITGYSTDTQYF.

This clonotype was counted many times. V is TRBV5-1 and J is TRBJ1-3; 9 nucleotides agree with TRBD1. Germline-derived CDR1 and CDR2 are SGHRS and YFSETQ. The CDR3 loop spans 16 amino acids. The V gene end was trimmed by 4 bases and the J gene end by 0 bases; junction bases not matched to a gene: 5. For the CDR3, the DNA is TGCGCCAGCAGCCGGACAGGGGTATTCTCTGGAAACACCATATATTTT. Protein product: CASSRTGVFSGNTIYF.

The chain combines TRBV7-9 with TRBJ1-1, with D possibly being TRBD1 (6 bases). The CDR3 is 15 residues long. V lost 5 bases and J lost 1, with 14 bases in between. Germline V gives CDR1 SEHNR, CDR2 FQNEAQ (reference sequence). The CDR3 DNA reads as TGTGCCAGCAGCCCAATTTGGACAGCGAACACTGAAGCTTTCTTT. It is translated as CASSPIWTANTEAFF.

At least ten counts were recorded for this clonotype. The rearrangement joins TRBV2 to TRBJ2-7; D assignment may be TRBD1 or TRBD2 (5 bases each). This CDR3 region has 12 residues. Trimming took 7 bases from V and 10 from J, leaving 17 bases between them. In germline, CDR1 is SNHLY, CDR2 FYNNEI. The CDR3: CASIGTAEYQYF. The CDR3 coding sequence is TGTGCCAGCATTGGGACCGCCGAATACCAGTACTTC.

This clonotype showed up many times. J is TRBJ1-1 and V is TRBV25-1; 8 nucleotides agree with TRBD1. V lost 7 bases and J lost 7; bases outside the gene matches: 8. CDR1 is MGHDK, CDR2 SYGVNS, per germline. This CDR3 spans 13 amino acids. CDR3 loop: CASIGQGLYEAFF. CDR3 nucleotides: TGTGCCAGCATAGGACAGGGTCTCTATGAAGCTTTCTTT.

The table lists this clonotype with many counts. The chain uses TRBV3-1 and TRBJ2-3, with D perhaps TRBD1 (7 bases). Germline values: CDR1 LGHDT, CDR2 YNNKEL (reference sequence). The CDR3 consists of 18 residues. Trimming pared 5 bases from V and 3 bases from J, leaving 24 bases between. The CDR3 DNA reads as TGTGCCAGCAGCAGCAGGGGGGCGTCCAGGATGGTGACAGATACGCAGTATTTT. This gives the protein CASSSRGASRMVTDTQYF.

This clonotype was seen many times. The chain has TRBV20-1 and TRBJ1-1; D gene ambiguous. Trimming shortened V by 6 bases and J by 8 bases, and 16 bases separated the two germline ends. CDR3 length: 12 residues. Per the germline V gene, CDR1 is DFQATT and CDR2 is SNEGSKA (reference sequence). The CDR3 sequence: CSAKIQIREAFF. The CDR3 DNA is TGCAGTGCCAAGATACAAATTCGGGAAGCTTTCTTT.